One sample yielded the 16 T cell receptor beta chains listed below, sequenced in a study of T cells in localized non-small cell lung cancer (TCRdb year 2020). Libraries came from the immunoSEQ multiplex PCR assay. TCRdb holds this immuneACCESS table with in-frame rearrangements only. Some clones are missing; in checked studies, unresolved V genes explain under half, and the rest has no known cause. The sample includes fewer than 3,500 clones, with less than 20% observed a single time. The ten largest clones add up to more than 10% of the sample. Sequenced material: lung tumor tissue, taken before any cancer treatment. The source is a man between 40 and 70 years old with stage I lung adenocarcinoma.

This clone rates as medium-sized. The V call is TRBV11-3, the J call TRBJ1-5, with D possibly TRBD1 on 5 matching bases. The germline V gene encodes CDR1 SGHNT and CDR2 YENEEA. Trimming took off 3 bases at V and 4 bases at J, with 13 bases between the two ends. The CDR3 is 15 amino acids. This CDR3 is CASSLLGAENQPQHF. In nucleotides, the CDR3 is TGTGCCAGCAGCTTGCTCGGGGCTGAAAATCAGCCCCAGCATTTT.

A few counts support this clone. This chain connects TRBV6-7 to TRBJ1-2; tentative D call: TRBD1 (5 bases). TRBV6-7 is assigned to the ORF class and has an uncertain function. CDR3 length: 14 residues. V was cut by 8 bases and J by 8 bases, with 21 bases left in between. As DNA, the CDR3 is TGTGCCAGCGGAAAGGCAGGGTTACTCCCGGGCTACACCTTC. Its protein is CASGKAGLLPGYTF.

This clone was recorded a few times. CDR3 coding DNA: TGTGCCAGCAGTAAAACTAGCGGGGGGGAGGCAGATACGCAGTATTTT. Residues: CASSKTSGGEADTQYF. V is TRBV6-8 and J is TRBJ2-3; 13 bases match TRBD2. The germline V gene has CDR1 MNHGY and CDR2 SAAAGT. V lost 5 bases and J lost 4; bases outside the gene matches: 6. The CDR3 extends over 16 amino acids.

The chain combines TRBV4-1 with TRBJ2-7; 7 bases line up with TRBD2. J lost 6 bases, V lost 1 base, and 3 bases had no gene match. In germline, CDR1 is MGHRA, CDR2 YSYEKL. The length of the CDR3 is 13 residues. CDR3 loop: CASSQAGGREQYF. The CDR3 DNA is TGCGCCAGCAGCCAAGCGGGAGGCCGCGAGCAGTACTTC.

This clone has only a few counts. The CDR3 DNA sequence: TGTGCCAGCAGATCAGGGTTGGTGAACACTGAAGCTTTCTTT. Protein: CASRSGLVNTEAFF. The chain uses TRBV9 and TRBJ1-1; perhaps TRBD1 as D (5 bases). The germline gives CDR1 SGDLS, CDR2 YYNGEE. The CDR3 has 14 residues. Between the trimmed V and J ends, which lost 5 bases and 0 bases, there was a span of 11 bases.

This clone was counted between two and nine times. V is TRBV6-7 and J is TRBJ2-7; D perhaps matches TRBD2 (6 bases). TRBV6-7 is marked as an open reading frame, function uncertain. V lost 8 bases to trimming and J lost 7 bases, with 12 bases between them. CDR3 length equals 11 residues. The DNA of the CDR3 is TGTGCCAGCGGGGACTTGGGGGAGCAGTACTTC. It codes for CASGDLGEQYF.

This clone was recorded a few times. The chain is built from TRBV18 and TRBJ1-1, with TRBD1 identical over 12 bases. The CDR3 runs 17 residues. CDR1 is KGHSH, CDR2 LQKENI, per germline. V dropped 4 bases and J dropped 1; count of bases not matched to a gene: 7. CDR3 in amino acids: CASSLFRDRGPNTEAFF. The CDR3 bases are TGTGCCAGCTCACTATTCCGGGACAGGGGGCCGAACACTGAAGCTTTCTTT.

The CDR3 loop is CSVAGQVKYEQYF. CDR3 DNA: TGCAGCGTTGCTGGACAGGTGAAGTACGAGCAGTACTTC. The chain uses TRBV29-1 and TRBJ2-7, with 7 nucleotides matching TRBD1. Germline-derived CDR1 and CDR2 are SQVTM and ANQGSEA. The CDR3 length is 13 residues. The V gene end was trimmed by 4 bases and the J gene end by 4 bases; junction bases not matched to a gene: 7.

The chain is built from TRBV9 and TRBJ2-1; possibly TRBD2 for D (7 bases). Germline V gene lookup returns CDR1 SGDLS and CDR2 YYNGEE. Trimming pared 4 bases from V and 8 bases from J, leaving 22 bases between. The CDR3 is 16 amino acids. The CDR3 DNA sequence: TGTGCCAGCAGCCCCGGGTTAGGGGGGGCCGGCGATGAGCAGTTCTTC. Its translation is CASSPGLGGAGDEQFF.

The V call is TRBV11-3, the J call TRBJ2-6; 7 bases are shared with TRBD1. CDR1 and CDR2 from the germline V gene are SGHNT and YENEEA. The CDR3 is 17 amino acids. Unmatched junction bases numbered 3, after V lost 1 base and J lost 0 bases. The CDR3 region is CASSLGAGGSGANVLTF. Written as DNA, the CDR3 is TGTGCCAGCAGCTTAGGGGCAGGGGGCTCTGGGGCCAACGTCCTGACTTTC.

This clone is judged medium-sized. The rearrangement links TRBV11-3 to TRBJ2-7; maybe TRBD2 (7 bases). Germline V gene sequence: CDR1 SGHNT, CDR2 YENEEA. The germline V and J ends were trimmed by 0 bases and 3 bases, with 12 bases remaining between them. This CDR3 is built from 15 residues. The CDR3 sequence: CASSLEPAGHYEQYF. CDR3 in DNA: TGTGCCAGCAGCTTAGAACCAGCGGGACACTACGAGCAGTACTTC.

The table lists this clone with a few counts. The gene calls are TRBV19 and TRBJ2-1; perhaps TRBD2 as D (6 bases). The germline gives CDR1 LNHDA, CDR2 SQIVND (reference sequence). The CDR3 runs to 15 residues. V was pared by 3 bases and J by 3 bases, with 12 bases between. The CDR3 sequence is CASSIEIADYNEQFF. In DNA, the CDR3 is TGTGCCAGTAGTATTGAAATAGCGGACTACAATGAGCAGTTCTTC.

This clone was counted only a few times. The gene calls are TRBV6-8 and TRBJ1-6; perhaps TRBD1 as D (6 bases). CDR1 and CDR2 from the germline V gene are MNHGY and SAAAGT. The CDR3 covers 13 residues. V lost 5 bases and J lost 8, with 10 bases in between. CDR3 DNA: TGTGCCAGCAGTCTCGGACAGCATTCACCCCTCCACTTT. Translation gives CASSLGQHSPLHF.

The chain has TRBV14 and TRBJ2-5, with D maybe TRBD1 (5 bases). The CDR3 runs to 15 residues. V gave up 1 base and J gave up 4 bases, with 13 bases separating them. Germline V lookup: CDR1 SGHDN, CDR2 FVKESK. CDR3 DNA sequence: TGTGCCAGCAGCCAAGTGGGGCAGGGAAGAGAGACCCAGTACTTC. Translation: CASSQVGQGRETQYF.

This chain uses TRBV6-8 with TRBJ2-2; D is perhaps TRBD2 (5 bases). V lost 6 bases, J lost 6 bases, and 11 bases lay in between. Germline V gene lookup returns CDR1 MNHGY and CDR2 SAAAGT. This CDR3 is 13 amino acids long. CDR3 loop: CASRDRSAGELFF. Written as DNA, the CDR3 is TGTGCCAGCAGGGACCGTAGCGCCGGGGAGCTGTTTTTT.

This chain connects TRBV19 to TRBJ2-1, with unresolved D. V was shortened by 1 base and J by 12 bases, with 10 bases between the two germline ends. This CDR3 region has 12 residues. Germline values: CDR1 LNHDA, CDR2 SQIVND (reference sequence). Written as DNA, the CDR3 is TGTGCCAGTAGTATAGGGTCTTTAGGGCAGTTCTTC. Its translation: CASSIGSLGQFF.